This TCR beta chain came from a study of CD8 T cells in Susac syndrome. From blood CD8+ and CD4+ T cells, the TCR beta chain was sequenced. Controls matched for sex and age were healthy donors. TEMRA cells were FACS-enriched, unlike CD8+ and CD4+ T cells, which were negatively isolated. A quantity of about 0.5 to 1 ug RNA underwent reverse transcription using random hexamers. Multiplex PCR with immunoSEQ amplified the TCR beta CDR3 across 54 Vbeta and 13 Jbeta. One entry per CDR3 protein, called by TCRdb with MiXCR from the immunoSEQ multiplex PCR reads. The table lists about 140,000 distinct CDR3 sequences, nearly 95% of them singletons. The material sequenced was CD8+ T cells from PBMCs. The sequence was collected from a human donor in good health.

CDR3 nucleotide sequence: TGCGGGGTAAGCGGGAGTCTCGTCAATGAGCAGTTCTTC. Amino acids: CGVSGSLVNEQFF. The chain uses TRBV20-1 and TRBJ2-1; 8 bases line up with TRBD2. Germline CDR1 is DFQATT and CDR2 is SNEGSKA (reference sequence). There are 13 residues in the CDR3.